The T cell receptor (beta chain) described here comes from a study of blood T cell repertoires in COVID-19. This clone was detected a few times. A read error is likely, as this CDR3 ends without the conserved phenylalanine or tryptophan. The DNA is left out, because the CDR3 cannot be placed on it with certainty; the CDR3 is given as TCRdb lists it. Data came from immunoSEQ multiplex PCR; TCRdb stores just in-frame clones and leaves some out. The sample lists roughly 17,000 clones, 89% occurring once. The sample was peripheral blood. The source is a man at least 80 years old with acute or convalescent COVID-19.

CDR3 sequence reads: CASSPHRRDKLRA. The rearrangement links TRBV10-1 to TRBJ1-2; the table's D call, TRBD1, was not checked against the DNA. The length of the CDR3 is 13 amino acids, counting both ends. Germline CDR1 WNHNN, CDR2 SYGVQD (reference sequence).